These 4 T cell receptor beta chains were all obtained from the same sample, sequenced in a study of identical twins. TCRdb called the 5' RACE reads again in MiXCR, with one record for every CDR3 protein. The sample has fewer than 500,000 distinct CDR3 sequences, roughly 24% seen once. These data were likewise used in another study, on T cells expressing NK-cell markers.

The specimen was CD4+ T cells sorted from blood. The receptors stem from a woman aged 18-30 years in good health.

Many counts were recorded for this clonotype. This chain uses TRBV5-1 with TRBJ1-1, with TRBD1 as a possible D gene (6 bases). CDR1 is SGHRS and CDR2 is YFSETQ in the germline V gene. V lost 1 base to trimming and J lost 4 bases, with 17 bases between them. The CDR3 consists of 16 residues. In DNA form, the CDR3 reads TGCGCCAGCAGCTTGTTGGCCTGGGGGGCCGGCACTGAAGCTTTCTTT. As protein: CASSLLAWGAGTEAFF.

The chain uses TRBV18 and TRBJ2-4; TRBD2 might be the D (6 bases). The CDR3 spans 16 residues. The V and J ends lost 4 bases and 2 bases respectively, with 15 bases between them. Germline V CDR1 and CDR2: KGHSH, LQKENI. The CDR3 loop is CASSRTGRDSKNIQYF. CDR3 in DNA: TGTGCCAGCTCACGTACTGGCAGGGACTCCAAAAACATTCAGTACTTC. The full variable domain, with the rest looked up from reference TRBV18 and TRBJ2-4, is NAGVMQNPRHLVRRRGQEARLRCSPMKGHSHVYWYRQLPEEGLKFMVYLQKENIIDESGMPKERFSAEFPKEGPSILRIQQVVRGDSAAYFCASSRTGRDSKNIQYFGAGTRLSVL.

This clonotype turned up a few times. The CDR3 protein is CASGTHHTGELFF. In DNA, the CDR3 is TGTGCTAGTGGCACTCATCACACCGGGGAGCTGTTTTTT. The V call is TRBV12-5, the J call TRBJ2-2, with D uncertain. V lost 6 bases and J lost 3, with 8 bases in between. The CDR3 length is 13 residues. CDR1 LGHNT and CDR2 FRNRAP come from the germline V gene.

This chain joins TRBV18 and TRBJ1-1; D is possibly TRBD1 (5 bases). This CDR3 contains 16 residues. V was shortened by 2 bases and J by 1 base, with 14 bases between the two germline ends. CDR1 and CDR2 (germline): KGHSH, LQKENI. The CDR3 coding sequence is TGTGCCAGCTCACCATTCCTCGTGGGGCGGAACACTGAAGCTTTCTTT. Translated, it gives CASSPFLVGRNTEAFF. The full variable domain, in which reference TRBV18 and TRBJ1-1 provide the parts outside the CDR3, is NAGVMQNPRHLVRRRGQEARLRCSPMKGHSHVYWYRQLPEEGLKFMVYLQKENIIDESGMPKERFSAEFPKEGPSILRIQQVVRGDSAAYFCASSPFLVGRNTEAFFGQGTRLTVV.